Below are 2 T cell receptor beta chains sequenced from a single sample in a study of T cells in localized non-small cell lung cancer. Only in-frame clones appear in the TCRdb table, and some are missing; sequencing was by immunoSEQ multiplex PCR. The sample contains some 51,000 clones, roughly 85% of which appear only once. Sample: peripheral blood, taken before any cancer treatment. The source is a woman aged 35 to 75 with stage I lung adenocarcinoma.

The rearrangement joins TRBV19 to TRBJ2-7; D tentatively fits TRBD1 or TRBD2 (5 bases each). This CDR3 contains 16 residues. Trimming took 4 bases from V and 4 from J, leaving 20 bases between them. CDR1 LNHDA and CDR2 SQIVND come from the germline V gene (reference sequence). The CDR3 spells CASSTSPGPQVYEQYF. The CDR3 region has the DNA TGTGCCAGTAGTACGTCACCGGGACCGCAGGTATACGAGCAGTACTTC.

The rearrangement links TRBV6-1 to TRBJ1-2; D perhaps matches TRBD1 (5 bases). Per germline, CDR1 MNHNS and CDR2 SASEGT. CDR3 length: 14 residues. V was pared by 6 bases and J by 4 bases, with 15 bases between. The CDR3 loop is CASSHEAGGYGYTF. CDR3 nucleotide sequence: TGTGCCAGCAGCCACGAAGCGGGGGGCTATGGCTACACCTTC.